These 5 T cell receptor beta chains share one sample of origin, sequenced in a study of T cell responses to AZD1222 COVID-19 vaccine. Only in-frame clones appear in the TCRdb table, and some are missing; sequencing was by immunoSEQ multiplex PCR. The data contain about 110,000 clones, around 90% of them singletons. The specimen comprised peripheral blood, sampled 28 days after the second AZD1222 dose. These receptor sequences come from an adult who received the AZD1222 COVID-19 vaccine.

The chain joins TRBV11-2 to TRBJ2-7, with TRBD2 matching 10 bases. Germline V gives CDR1 SGHAT, CDR2 FQNNGV. V dropped 3 bases and J dropped 10; count of bases not matched to a gene: 9. The CDR3 is 14 residues long. The CDR3 loop reads CASSLTLAGLRQYF. In DNA, the CDR3 is TGTGCCAGCAGCTTGACACTAGCGGGACTACGACAGTACTTC.

The CDR3 nucleotides are TGTGCCAGCAGCTTTCCCGAACTAGCCCCTGAGCAGTACTTC. Its translation: CASSFPELAPEQYF. This rearrangement joins TRBV7-9 to TRBJ2-7, with a possible D match to TRBD2 (6 bases). Trimming cost V 3 bases and J 7 bases, with 16 bases left between them. This CDR3 has 14 residues. Germline V CDR1 and CDR2: SEHNR, FQNEAQ (reference sequence).

The CDR3 loop reads CASRFGPNTGELFF. The DNA of the CDR3 is TGTGCCAGCAGGTTCGGACCTAACACCGGGGAGCTGTTTTTT. The rearrangement joins TRBV7-9 to TRBJ2-2; D gene ambiguous. V dropped 6 bases and J dropped 2 bases, with 10 bases sitting between them. The CDR3 is made up of 14 amino acids. Germline-derived CDR1 and CDR2 are SEHNR and FQNEAQ (reference sequence).

This clone was seen only once. The gene calls are TRBV12-3 or TRBV12-4 and TRBJ1-5; no reliable D call. The V gene lost 3 bases and the J gene lost 6 bases, with 9 bases spanning the gap. This CDR3 is built from 13 residues. CDR3 coding DNA: TGTGCCAGCAGTTTTAGTCGAGGTCAGCCCCAGCATTTT. It encodes CASSFSRGQPQHF.

The V call is TRBV18, the J call TRBJ1-3; 9 bases match TRBD1. V dropped 2 bases and J dropped 0; count of bases not matched to a gene: 5. The CDR3 contains 17 residues. Looked up from germline, CDR1 is KGHSH and CDR2 is LQKENI. The CDR3 bases are TGTGCCAGCTCACCAGTTGGGACAGGGAGCTCTGGAAACACCATATATTTT. Its translation: CASSPVGTGSSGNTIYF.